The following is a TCR beta chain sequence with its context. TCR beta CDR3 region amplification was performed from RNA transcripts. HTBI primers were the set used in a first-round RT-PCR of the TCR CDR3. Using its own MiXCR run on the multiplex PCR reads, TCRdb lists one record per CDR3 protein. The repertoire consists of over 300,000 distinct CDR3 sequences, with around 13% occurring once and the leading ten covering approximately 35%. V was pared by 4 bases and J by 7 bases, with 13 bases between. Germline V gives CDR1 MNHEY, CDR2 SMNVEV (reference sequence). CDR3 length: 13 amino acids. The sample originates from a study of T cells in Graves' hyperthyroidism and ophthalmopathy.

Specimen: blood. The sequence derives from a woman aged 40 to 50 with Graves' ophthalmopathy. The rearrangement uses TRBV27 and TRBJ1-1, with D possibly matching TRBD1 (6 bases). CDR3 DNA sequence: TGTGCCAGCAGTTCCACAGGGCAGGGTGAAGCTTTCTTT. It specifies CASSSTGQGEAFF.